This is a list of T cell receptor beta chains from one sample in a study of blood T cell repertoires in COVID-19. TCRdb's copy holds only in-frame clones and misses some; the assay was immunoSEQ multiplex PCR. In the table there are about 90,000 clones, less than 95% of which are singletons. The sequencing input was peripheral blood. All receptors derive from a human donor with active COVID-19. The donor label of this sample is uncertain. CDR3s include the opening cysteine and the closing phenylalanine or tryptophan. The D gene is left open where the match is weak. Clone size is stated in some rows and not others, as once, few, many or a class when expanded.

v_gene: TRBV2
abundance: NA
j_gene: TRBJ2-1
d_gene: NA
CDR3aa: CASSPASRYNEQFF
CDR3nt: TGTGCCAGCAGCCCGGCTAGCAGATACAATGAGCAGTTCTTC

v_gene: TRBV5-8
abundance: NA
j_gene: TRBJ1-1
d_gene: NA
CDR3aa: CASSLGRGTEAFF
CDR3nt: TGTGCCAGCAGCTTGGGTAGGGGCACTGAAGCTTTCTTT

v_gene: TRBV3-1/TRBV3-2
abundance: once
j_gene: TRBJ1-4
d_gene: TRBD1
CDR3aa: CASSQDRTGGEKLFF
CDR3nt: TGTGCCAGCAGCCAAGATCGGACAGGGGGTGAAAAACTGTTTTTT

v_gene: TRBV6-5
abundance: NA
j_gene: TRBJ2-2
d_gene: NA
CDR3aa: CASSYSRQPNTGELFF
CDR3nt: TGTGCCAGCAGTTACTCGCGACAGCCGAACACCGGGGAGCTGTTTTTT

v_gene: TRBV29-1
abundance: NA
j_gene: TRBJ2-1
d_gene: TRBD1
CDR3aa: CSATPSGTEYNEQFF
CDR3nt: TGCAGCGCTACGCCATCAGGGACAGAATATAATGAGCAGTTCTTC

v_gene: TRBV7-3
abundance: NA
j_gene: TRBJ1-1
d_gene: NA
CDR3aa: CASSDAGRNTEAFF
CDR3nt: TGTGCCAGCAGCGACGCAGGCCGGAACACTGAAGCTTTCTTT

v_gene: TRBV5-5
abundance: NA
j_gene: TRBJ1-2
d_gene: NA
CDR3aa: CASSLERGSYGYTF
CDR3nt: TGTGCCAGCAGCTTGGAAAGGGGATCTTATGGCTACACCTTC

v_gene: TRBV6-1
abundance: NA
j_gene: TRBJ2-2
d_gene: TRBD1
CDR3aa: CASSVGTGVRRYTGELFF
CDR3nt: TGTGCCAGCAGTGTTGGGACAGGGGTCCGACGATACACCGGGGAGCTGTTTTTT

v_gene: TRBV19
abundance: NA
j_gene: TRBJ2-7
d_gene: TRBD1
CDR3aa: CASSIYMGQGSYEQYF
CDR3nt: TGTGCCAGTAGTATATACATGGGACAGGGCTCCTACGAGCAGTACTTC

v_gene: TRBV3-1/TRBV3-2
abundance: NA
j_gene: TRBJ2-3
d_gene: NA
CDR3aa: CASSQDLGTLTDTQYF
CDR3nt: TGTGCCAGCAGCCAAGACTTAGGGACACTCACAGATACGCAGTATTTT

v_gene: TRBV13
abundance: once
j_gene: TRBJ2-3
d_gene: NA
CDR3aa: CASRDWGGSTDTQYF
CDR3nt: TGTGCCAGCAGAGATTGGGGGGGCAGCACAGATACGCAGTATTTT

v_gene: TRBV5-1
abundance: NA
j_gene: TRBJ1-1
d_gene: NA
CDR3aa: CASSYRTDQNTEAFF
CDR3nt: TGCGCCAGCAGCTACCGGACAGACCAGAACACTGAAGCTTTCTTT

v_gene: TRBV5-1
abundance: NA
j_gene: TRBJ2-5
d_gene: TRBD2
CDR3aa: CASSLTPSGGKEETQYF
CDR3nt: TGCGCCAGCAGCTTGACCCCTAGCGGGGGGAAAGAAGAGACCCAGTACTTC

v_gene: TRBV4-1
abundance: NA
j_gene: TRBJ2-5
d_gene: TRBD2
CDR3aa: CASSLGLALETQYF
CDR3nt: TGCGCCAGCAGCCTCGGACTAGCCTTGGAGACCCAGTACTTC